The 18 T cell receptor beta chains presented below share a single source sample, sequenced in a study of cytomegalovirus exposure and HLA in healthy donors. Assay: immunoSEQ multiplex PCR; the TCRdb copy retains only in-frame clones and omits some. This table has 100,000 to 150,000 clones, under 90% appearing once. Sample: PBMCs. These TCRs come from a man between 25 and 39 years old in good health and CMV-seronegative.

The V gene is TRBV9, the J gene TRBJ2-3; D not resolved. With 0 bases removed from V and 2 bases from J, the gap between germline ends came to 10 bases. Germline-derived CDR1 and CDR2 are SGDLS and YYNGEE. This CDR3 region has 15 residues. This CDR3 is CASSVAMTNTDTQYF. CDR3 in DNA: TGTGCCAGCAGCGTAGCGATGACAAACACAGATACGCAGTATTTT.

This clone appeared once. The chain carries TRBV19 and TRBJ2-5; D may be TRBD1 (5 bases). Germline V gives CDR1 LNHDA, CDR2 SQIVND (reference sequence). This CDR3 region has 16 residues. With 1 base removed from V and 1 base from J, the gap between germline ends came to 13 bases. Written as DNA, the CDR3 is TGTGCCAGTAGTATAGGCTTCGACAGTTCCCAAGAGACCCAGTACTTC. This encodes CASSIGFDSSQETQYF.

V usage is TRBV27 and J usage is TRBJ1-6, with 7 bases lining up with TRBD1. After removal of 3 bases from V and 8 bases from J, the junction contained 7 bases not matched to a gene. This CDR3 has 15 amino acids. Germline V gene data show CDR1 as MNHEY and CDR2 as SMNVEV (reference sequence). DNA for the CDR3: TGTGCCAGCAGTTTCAGGGGGAACTACTATTCACCCCTCCACTTT. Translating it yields CASSFRGNYYSPLHF.

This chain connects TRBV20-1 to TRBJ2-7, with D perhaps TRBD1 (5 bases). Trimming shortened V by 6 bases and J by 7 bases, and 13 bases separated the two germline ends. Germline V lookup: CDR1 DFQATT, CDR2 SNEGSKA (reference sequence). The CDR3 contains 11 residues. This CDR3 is CSADRGWEQYF. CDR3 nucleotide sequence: TGCAGTGCCGACAGAGGTTGGGAGCAGTACTTC.

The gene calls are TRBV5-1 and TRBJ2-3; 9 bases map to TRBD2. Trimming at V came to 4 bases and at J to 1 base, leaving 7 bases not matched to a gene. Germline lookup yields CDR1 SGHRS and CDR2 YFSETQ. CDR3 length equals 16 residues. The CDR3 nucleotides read TGCGCCAGCAGCGCCGGATCTAGCGGGGGCACAGATACGCAGTATTTT. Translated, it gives CASSAGSSGGTDTQYF.

CDR3: CASSAGQGGFTGELFF. For the CDR3, the DNA is TGTGCCAGCAGCGCTGGACAGGGGGGATTCACCGGGGAGCTGTTTTTT. The chain links TRBV7-3 to TRBJ2-2, with TRBD1 identical over 10 bases. CDR3 length: 16 amino acids. In germline, CDR1 is SGHTA, CDR2 FQGTGA. With 5 bases clipped from V and 4 bases from J, the junction kept 7 bases outside the gene matches.

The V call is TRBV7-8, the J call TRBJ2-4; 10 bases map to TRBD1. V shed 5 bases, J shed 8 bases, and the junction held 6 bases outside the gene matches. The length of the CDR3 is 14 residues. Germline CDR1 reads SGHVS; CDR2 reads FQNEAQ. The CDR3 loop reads CASSARDRGDIQYF. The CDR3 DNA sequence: TGTGCCAGCAGCGCCCGGGACAGGGGTGACATTCAGTACTTC.

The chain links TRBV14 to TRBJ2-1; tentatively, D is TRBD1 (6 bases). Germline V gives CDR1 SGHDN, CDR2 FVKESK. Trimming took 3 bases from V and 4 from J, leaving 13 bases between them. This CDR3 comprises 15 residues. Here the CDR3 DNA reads TGTGCCAGCAGCCAGAGGACAGAGATATACAATGAGCAGTTCTTC. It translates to CASSQRTEIYNEQFF.

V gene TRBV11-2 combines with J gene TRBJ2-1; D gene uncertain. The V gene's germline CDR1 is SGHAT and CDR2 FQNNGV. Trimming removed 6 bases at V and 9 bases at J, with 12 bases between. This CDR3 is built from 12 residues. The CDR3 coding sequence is TGTGCCAGCAGGTCGACTCTCCCTGAGCAGTTCTTC. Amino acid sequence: CASRSTLPEQFF.

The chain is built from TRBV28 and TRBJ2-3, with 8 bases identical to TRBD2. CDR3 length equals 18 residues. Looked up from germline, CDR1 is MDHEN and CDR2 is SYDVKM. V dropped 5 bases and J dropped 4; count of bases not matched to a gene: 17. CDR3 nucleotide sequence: TGTGCCAGCAGTGGAGGGGTCTGGAAGCGGGGGAGAGCAGATACGCAGTATTTT. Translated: CASSGGVWKRGRADTQYF.

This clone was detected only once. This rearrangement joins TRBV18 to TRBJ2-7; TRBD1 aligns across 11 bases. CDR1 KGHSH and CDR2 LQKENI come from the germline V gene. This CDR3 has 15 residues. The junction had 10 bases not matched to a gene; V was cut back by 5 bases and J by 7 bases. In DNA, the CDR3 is TGTGCCAGCTCATCACGGGACAGGGGGATTCTGGAGCAGTACTTC. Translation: CASSSRDRGILEQYF.

Here the CDR3 reads CASQTGDDSPLHF. The CDR3 region has the DNA TGCGCCAGCCAAACAGGGGATGATTCACCCCTCCACTTT. The J gene is TRBJ1-6, the V gene TRBV5-1, with 7 bases lining up with TRBD1. The germline V gene encodes CDR1 SGHRS and CDR2 YFSETQ. The CDR3 extends over 13 amino acids. The ends lost 7 bases at V and 8 bases at J; junction bases unmatched: 6.

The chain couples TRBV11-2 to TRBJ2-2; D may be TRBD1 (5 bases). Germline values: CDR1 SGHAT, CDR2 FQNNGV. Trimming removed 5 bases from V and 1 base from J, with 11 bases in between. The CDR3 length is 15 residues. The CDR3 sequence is CASSLQTVNTGELFF. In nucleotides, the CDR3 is TGTGCCAGCAGCCTTCAGACAGTGAACACCGGGGAGCTGTTTTTT.

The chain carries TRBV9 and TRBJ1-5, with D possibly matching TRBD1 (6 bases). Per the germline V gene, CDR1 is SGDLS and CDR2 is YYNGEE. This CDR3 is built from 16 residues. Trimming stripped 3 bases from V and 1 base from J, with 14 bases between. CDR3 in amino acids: CASSAGDNISNQPQHF. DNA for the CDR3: TGTGCCAGCAGCGCCGGGGACAACATAAGCAATCAGCCCCAGCATTTT.

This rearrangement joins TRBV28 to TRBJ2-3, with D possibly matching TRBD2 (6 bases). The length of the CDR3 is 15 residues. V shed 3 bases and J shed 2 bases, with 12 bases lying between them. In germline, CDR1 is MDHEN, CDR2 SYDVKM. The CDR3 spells CASSFGRGYTDTQYF. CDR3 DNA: TGTGCCAGCAGTTTTGGGCGGGGATACACAGATACGCAGTATTTT.

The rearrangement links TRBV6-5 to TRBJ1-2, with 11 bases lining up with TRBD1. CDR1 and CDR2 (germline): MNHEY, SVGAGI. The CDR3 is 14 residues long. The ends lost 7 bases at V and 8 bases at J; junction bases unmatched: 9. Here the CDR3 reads CASTPGQGAQGYTF. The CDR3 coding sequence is TGTGCCAGCACCCCTGGACAGGGGGCGCAGGGCTACACCTTC.

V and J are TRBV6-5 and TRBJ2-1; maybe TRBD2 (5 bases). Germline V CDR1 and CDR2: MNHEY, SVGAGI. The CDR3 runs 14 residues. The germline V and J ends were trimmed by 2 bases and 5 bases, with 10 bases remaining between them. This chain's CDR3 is CASSYEEEDNEQFF. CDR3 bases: TGTGCCAGCAGTTACGAGGAGGAAGACAATGAGCAGTTCTTC.

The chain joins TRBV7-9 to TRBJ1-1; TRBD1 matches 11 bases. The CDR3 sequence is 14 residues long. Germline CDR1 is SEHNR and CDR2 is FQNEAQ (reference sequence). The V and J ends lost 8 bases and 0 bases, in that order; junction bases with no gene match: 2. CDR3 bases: TGTGCCAGCGGGACAGGGGGGATGAACACTGAAGCTTTCTTT. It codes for CASGTGGMNTEAFF.